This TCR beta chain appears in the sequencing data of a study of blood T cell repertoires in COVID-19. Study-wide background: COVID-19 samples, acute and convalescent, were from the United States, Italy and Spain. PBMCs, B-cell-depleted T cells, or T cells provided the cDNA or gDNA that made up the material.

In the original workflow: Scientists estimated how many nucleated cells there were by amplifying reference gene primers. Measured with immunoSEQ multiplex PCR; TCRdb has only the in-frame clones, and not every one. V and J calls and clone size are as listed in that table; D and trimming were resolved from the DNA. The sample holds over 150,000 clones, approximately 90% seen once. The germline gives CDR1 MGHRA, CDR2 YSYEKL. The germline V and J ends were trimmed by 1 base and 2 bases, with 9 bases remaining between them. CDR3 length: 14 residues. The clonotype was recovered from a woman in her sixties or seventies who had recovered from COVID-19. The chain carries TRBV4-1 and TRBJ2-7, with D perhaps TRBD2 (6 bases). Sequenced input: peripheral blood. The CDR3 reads CASSQGGEPYEQYF. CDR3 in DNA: TGCGCCAGCAGCCAAGGCGGGGAACCCTACGAGCAGTACTTC.